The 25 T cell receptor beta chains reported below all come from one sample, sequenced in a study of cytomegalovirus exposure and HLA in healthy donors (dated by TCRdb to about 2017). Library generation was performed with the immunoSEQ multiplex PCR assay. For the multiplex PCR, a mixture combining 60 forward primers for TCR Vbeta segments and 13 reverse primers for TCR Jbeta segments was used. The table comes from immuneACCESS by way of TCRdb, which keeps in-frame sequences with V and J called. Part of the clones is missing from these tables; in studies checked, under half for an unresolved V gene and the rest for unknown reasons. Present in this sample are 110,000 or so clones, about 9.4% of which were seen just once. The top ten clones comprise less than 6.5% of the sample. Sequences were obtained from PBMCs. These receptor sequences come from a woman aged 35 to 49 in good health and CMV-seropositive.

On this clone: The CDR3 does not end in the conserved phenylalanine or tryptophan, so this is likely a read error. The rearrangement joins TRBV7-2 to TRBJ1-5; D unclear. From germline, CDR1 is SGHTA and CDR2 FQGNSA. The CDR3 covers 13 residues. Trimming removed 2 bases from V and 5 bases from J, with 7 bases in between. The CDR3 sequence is CASSLTRDQPQHS. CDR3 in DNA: TGTGCCAGCAGCTTAACGAGGGATCAGCCCCAGCATTCT.

CDR3 in DNA: TGTGCCAGCAGGTCACAGGGGGCACATGAAAAACTGTTTTTT. Encoded protein: CASRSQGAHEKLFF. The J gene is TRBJ1-4, the V gene TRBV6-5, with TRBD1 matching over 9 bases. CDR3 length: 14 residues. V was clipped by 6 bases and J by 6 bases; unmatched bases: 5. Germline CDR1 MNHEY, CDR2 SVGAGI.

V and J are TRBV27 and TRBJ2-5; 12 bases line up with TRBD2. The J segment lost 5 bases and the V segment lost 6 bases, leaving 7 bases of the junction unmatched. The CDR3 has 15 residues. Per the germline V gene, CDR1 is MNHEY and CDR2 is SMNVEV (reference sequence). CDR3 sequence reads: CASSDGTSGSETQYF. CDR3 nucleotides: TGTGCCAGCAGCGATGGGACTAGCGGGTCCGAGACCCAGTACTTC.

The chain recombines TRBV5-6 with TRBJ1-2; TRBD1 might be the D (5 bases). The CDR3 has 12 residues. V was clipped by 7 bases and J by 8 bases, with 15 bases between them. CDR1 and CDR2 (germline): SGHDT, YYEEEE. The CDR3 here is CASSTGGVGYTF. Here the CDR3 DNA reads TGTGCCAGCTCAACCGGGGGGGTAGGCTACACCTTC.

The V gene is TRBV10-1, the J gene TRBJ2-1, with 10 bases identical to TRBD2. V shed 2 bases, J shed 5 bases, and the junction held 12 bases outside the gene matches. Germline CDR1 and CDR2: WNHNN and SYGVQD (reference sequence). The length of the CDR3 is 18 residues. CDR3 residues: CASSEDRRLAGAHNEQFF. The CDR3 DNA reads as TGCGCCAGCAGTGAGGACAGGCGTCTAGCGGGGGCCCACAATGAGCAGTTCTTC.

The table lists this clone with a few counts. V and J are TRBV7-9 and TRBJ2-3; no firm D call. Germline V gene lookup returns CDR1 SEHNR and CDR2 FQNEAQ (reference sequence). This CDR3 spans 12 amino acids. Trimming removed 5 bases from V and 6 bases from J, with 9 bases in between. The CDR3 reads CASSAASDTQYF. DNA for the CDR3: TGTGCCAGCAGCGCGGCGTCGGATACGCAGTATTTT.

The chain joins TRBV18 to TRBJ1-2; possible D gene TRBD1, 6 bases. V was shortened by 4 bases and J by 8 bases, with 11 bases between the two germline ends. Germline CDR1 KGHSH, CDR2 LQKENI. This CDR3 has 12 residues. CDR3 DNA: TGTGCCAGCTCACAGGGGGAGATGGGCTACACCTTC. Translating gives CASSQGEMGYTF.

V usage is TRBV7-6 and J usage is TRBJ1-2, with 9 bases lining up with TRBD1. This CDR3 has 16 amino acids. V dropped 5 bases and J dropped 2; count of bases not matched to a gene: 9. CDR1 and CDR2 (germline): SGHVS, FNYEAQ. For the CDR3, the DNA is TGTGCCAGCAGCCCACAGGGACAGGGAGTAAACTATGGCTACACCTTC. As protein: CASSPQGQGVNYGYTF.

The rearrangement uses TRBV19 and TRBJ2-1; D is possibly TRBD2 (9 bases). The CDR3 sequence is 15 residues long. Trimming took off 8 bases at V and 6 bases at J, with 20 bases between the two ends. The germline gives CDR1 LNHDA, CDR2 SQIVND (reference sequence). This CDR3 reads CASRDRRGGPNEQFF. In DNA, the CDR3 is TGTGCCAGTCGGGACAGGCGGGGGGGTCCCAATGAGCAGTTCTTC.

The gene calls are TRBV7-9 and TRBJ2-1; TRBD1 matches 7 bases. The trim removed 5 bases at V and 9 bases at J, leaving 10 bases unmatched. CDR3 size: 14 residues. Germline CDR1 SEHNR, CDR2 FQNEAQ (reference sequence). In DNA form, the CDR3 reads TGTGCCAGCAGCGCACAGGGGTCGGGAACTGAGCAGTTCTTC. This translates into CASSAQGSGTEQFF.

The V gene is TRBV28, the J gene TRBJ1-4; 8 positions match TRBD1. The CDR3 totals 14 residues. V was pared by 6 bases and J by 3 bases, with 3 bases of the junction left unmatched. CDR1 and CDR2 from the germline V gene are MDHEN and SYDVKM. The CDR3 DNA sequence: TGTGCCAGCAGCCGACAGGGGTCTAATGAAAAACTGTTTTTT. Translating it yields CASSRQGSNEKLFF.

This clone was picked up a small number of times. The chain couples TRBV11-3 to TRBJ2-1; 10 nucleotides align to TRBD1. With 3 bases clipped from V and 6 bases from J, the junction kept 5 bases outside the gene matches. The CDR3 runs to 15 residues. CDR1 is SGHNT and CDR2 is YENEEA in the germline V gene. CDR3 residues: CASSLLGQGVNEQFF. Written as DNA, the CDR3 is TGTGCCAGCAGCTTGTTAGGACAGGGGGTCAATGAGCAGTTCTTC.

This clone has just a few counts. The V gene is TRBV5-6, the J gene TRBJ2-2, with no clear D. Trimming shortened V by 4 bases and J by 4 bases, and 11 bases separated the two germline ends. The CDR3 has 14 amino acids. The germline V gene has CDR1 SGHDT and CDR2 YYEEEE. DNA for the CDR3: TGTGCCAGCAGCCCGTCGGTTGGCACCGGGGAGCTGTTTTTT. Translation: CASSPSVGTGELFF.

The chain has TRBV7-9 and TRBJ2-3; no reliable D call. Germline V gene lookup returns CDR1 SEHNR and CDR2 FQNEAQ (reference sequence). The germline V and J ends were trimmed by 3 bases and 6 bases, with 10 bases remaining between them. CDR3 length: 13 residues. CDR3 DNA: TGTGCCAGCAGCTTCGGTAGTGTCGATACGCAGTATTTT. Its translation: CASSFGSVDTQYF.

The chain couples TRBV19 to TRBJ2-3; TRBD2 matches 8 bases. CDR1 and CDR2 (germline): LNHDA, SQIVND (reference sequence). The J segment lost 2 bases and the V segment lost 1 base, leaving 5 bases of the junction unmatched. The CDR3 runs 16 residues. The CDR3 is CASSIGVAGFTDTQYF. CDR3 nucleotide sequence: TGTGCCAGTAGTATAGGGGTAGCGGGGTTCACAGATACGCAGTATTTT.

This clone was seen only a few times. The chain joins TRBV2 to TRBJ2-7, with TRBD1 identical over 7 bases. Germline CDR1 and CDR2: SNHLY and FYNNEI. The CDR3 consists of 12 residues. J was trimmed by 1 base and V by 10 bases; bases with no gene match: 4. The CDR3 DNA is TGTGCCACCCTGGGACAGTCCTACGAGCAGTACTTC. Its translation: CATLGQSYEQYF.

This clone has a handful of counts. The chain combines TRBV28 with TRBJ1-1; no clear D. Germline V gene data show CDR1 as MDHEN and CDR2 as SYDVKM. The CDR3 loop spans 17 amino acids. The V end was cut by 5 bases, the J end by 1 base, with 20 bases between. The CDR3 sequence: CASSRSRAGLKNTEAFF. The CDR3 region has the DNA TGTGCCAGCAGTCGGTCCCGGGCGGGATTAAAGAACACTGAAGCTTTCTTT.

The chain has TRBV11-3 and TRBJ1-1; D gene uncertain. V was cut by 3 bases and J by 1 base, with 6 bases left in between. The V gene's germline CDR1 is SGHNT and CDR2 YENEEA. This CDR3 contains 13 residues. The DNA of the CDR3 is TGTGCCAGCAGCTTCAGGAAGAACACTGAAGCTTTCTTT. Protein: CASSFRKNTEAFF.

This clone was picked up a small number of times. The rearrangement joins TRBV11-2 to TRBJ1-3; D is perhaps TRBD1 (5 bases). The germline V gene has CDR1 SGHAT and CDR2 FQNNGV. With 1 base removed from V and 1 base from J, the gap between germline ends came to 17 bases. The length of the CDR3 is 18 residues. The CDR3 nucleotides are TGTGCCAGCAGCTTAGTCGGGGGGGGATACAGTTCTGGAAACACCATATATTTT. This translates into CASSLVGGGYSSGNTIYF.

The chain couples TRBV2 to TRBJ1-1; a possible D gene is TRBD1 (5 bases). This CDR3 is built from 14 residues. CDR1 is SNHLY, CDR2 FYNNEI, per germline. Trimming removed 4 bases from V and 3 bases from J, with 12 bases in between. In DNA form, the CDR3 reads TGTGCCAGCAGTGTGGAGGGGCAGGACACTGAAGCTTTCTTT. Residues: CASSVEGQDTEAFF. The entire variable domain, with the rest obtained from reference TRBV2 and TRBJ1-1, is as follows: EPEVTQTPSHQVTQMGQEVILRCVPISNHLYFYWYRQILGQKVEFLVSFYNNEISEKSEIFDDQFSVERPDGSNFTLKIRSTKLEDSAMYFCASSVEGQDTEAFFGQGTRLTVV.

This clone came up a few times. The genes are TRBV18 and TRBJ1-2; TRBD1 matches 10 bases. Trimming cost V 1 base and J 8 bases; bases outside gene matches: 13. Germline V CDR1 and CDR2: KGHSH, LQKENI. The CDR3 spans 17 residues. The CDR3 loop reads CASSPLGTGAIGEGYTF. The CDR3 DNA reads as TGTGCCAGCTCACCACTAGGGACAGGGGCTATTGGAGAGGGCTACACCTTC.

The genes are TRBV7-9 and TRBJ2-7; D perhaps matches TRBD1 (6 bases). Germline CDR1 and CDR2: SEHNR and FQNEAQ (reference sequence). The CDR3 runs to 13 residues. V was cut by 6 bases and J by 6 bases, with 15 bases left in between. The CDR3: CASRENRVGEQYF. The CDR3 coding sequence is TGTGCCAGCAGAGAAAACAGGGTCGGCGAGCAGTACTTC.

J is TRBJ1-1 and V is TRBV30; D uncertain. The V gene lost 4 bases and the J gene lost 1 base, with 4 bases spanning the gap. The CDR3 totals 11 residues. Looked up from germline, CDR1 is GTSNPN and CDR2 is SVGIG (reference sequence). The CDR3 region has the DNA TGTGCCTGGACCTGGAACACTGAAGCTTTCTTT. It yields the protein CAWTWNTEAFF.

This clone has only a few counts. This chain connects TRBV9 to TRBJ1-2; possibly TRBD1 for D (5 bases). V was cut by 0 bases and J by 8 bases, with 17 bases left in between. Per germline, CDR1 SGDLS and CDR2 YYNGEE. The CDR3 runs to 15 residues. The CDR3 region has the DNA TGTGCCAGCAGCGTAGAAGGCGGGACGGCCTCGGGCTACACCTTC. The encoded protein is CASSVEGGTASGYTF.

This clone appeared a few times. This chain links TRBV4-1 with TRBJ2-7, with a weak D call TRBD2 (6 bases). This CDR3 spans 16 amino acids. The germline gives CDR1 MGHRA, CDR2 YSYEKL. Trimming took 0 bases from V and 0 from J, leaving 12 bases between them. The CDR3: CASSQDTGGSSYEQYF. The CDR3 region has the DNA TGCGCCAGCAGCCAAGATACCGGGGGATCCTCCTACGAGCAGTACTTC.